Listed below are T cell receptor beta chains from one sample, sequenced in a study of blood T cell repertoires in COVID-19. Generated by immunoSEQ multiplex PCR, the TCRdb table keeps only in-frame clones and is missing some. Of 300,000 to 350,000 clones in the sample, roughly nine tenths were seen once. Sequencing used peripheral blood. The origin of the receptors is a woman aged 55-69 years with COVID-19, enrolled during active disease. Both conserved end residues are part of each CDR3. The D gene is left open where the match is weak. The listing skips clone size in some rows; elsewhere it reads once, few, many or a size class.

CDR3aa	CDR3nt	abundance	len	v_gene	d_gene	j_gene
CASSQEGANTEAFF	TGTGCCAGCAGCCAAGAGGGGGCAAACACTGAAGCTTTCTTT	NA	14	TRBV4-2	NA	TRBJ1-1
CASSPFPPGVVNSPLHF	TGTGCCAGCTCACCATTCCCCCCGGGGGTGGTGAATTCACCCCTCCACTTT	NA	17	TRBV18	NA	TRBJ1-6
CASSSDRATNEKLFF	TGTGCCAGCAGCTCCGACAGAGCAACTAATGAAAAACTGTTTTTT	NA	15	TRBV11-1	NA	TRBJ1-4
CASSSRTSGGYEQYF	TGTGCCAGCAGCTCGCGGACTAGCGGGGGATACGAGCAGTACTTC	NA	15	TRBV5-8	TRBD2	TRBJ2-7
CASSTSGDRVYSPLHF	TGTGCCAGTAGTACCTCGGGGGACAGGGTGTATTCACCCCTCCACTTT	NA	16	TRBV19	TRBD1	TRBJ1-6
CASSPPGGGRYGYTF	TGTGCCAGCAGTCCGCCCGGGGGAGGTCGCTATGGCTACACCTTC	NA	15	TRBV28	NA	TRBJ1-2
CASYFTGTGPNNYGYTF	TGTGCCAGCTACTTCACCGGGACAGGCCCCAATAACTATGGCTACACCTTC	NA	17	TRBV19	TRBD1	TRBJ1-2
CASSPTGTGVYGYTF	TGTGCCAGCAGCCCCACCGGGACAGGAGTCTATGGCTACACCTTC	NA	15	TRBV7-3	TRBD1	TRBJ1-2
CASSLEAGSYTDTQYF	TGTGCCAGCAGCTTAGAAGCGGGGTCCTACACAGATACGCAGTATTTT	NA	16	TRBV7-6	TRBD2	TRBJ2-3
CASSDETGVYGYTF	TGTGCCAGCTCTGATGAGACAGGGGTCTATGGCTACACCTTC	NA	14	TRBV18	TRBD1	TRBJ1-2
CASSKHSRDTGLEQYF	TGTGCCAGCAGCAAACACTCCCGGGACACGGGTCTCGAGCAGTACTTC	NA	16	TRBV21-1	NA	TRBJ2-7
CASSLRGYYDQPQHF	TGTGCCAGCAGCTTAAGAGGGTATTATGATCAGCCCCAGCATTTT	NA	15	TRBV5-6	NA	TRBJ1-5
CASSGYRGTIQIF	TGTGCCAGCAGCGGCTACAGGGGGACCATTCAAATTTTT	NA	13	TRBV5-6	TRBD1	TRBJ1-1
CASTAGPVNTEAFF	TGTGCCAGCACGGCAGGGCCTGTGAACACTGAAGCTTTCTTT	few	14	TRBV9	NA	TRBJ1-1
CASSLASRGEAFF	TGTGCCAGCAGCTTAGCGTCGCGCGGAGAAGCTTTCTTT	NA	13	TRBV7-8	NA	TRBJ1-1
CASRLTSTGNYGYTF	TGTGCCAGCAGATTAACCTCCACAGGGAACTATGGCTACACCTTC	NA	15	TRBV7-3	NA	TRBJ1-2
CASSPTGTGKAYEQYF	TGTGCCAGCAGCCCAACCGGGACAGGGAAGGCCTACGAGCAGTACTTC	NA	16	TRBV7-9	TRBD1	TRBJ2-7
CASSPRQGKMTGELFF	TGTGCCAGCAGCCCACGACAGGGGAAGATGACCGGGGAGCTGTTTTTT	NA	16	TRBV9	TRBD1	TRBJ2-2
CASRRQGSYVGELFF	TGTGCCAGCAGGCGACAGGGGTCGTACGTCGGGGAGCTGTTTTTT	NA	15	TRBV2	TRBD1	TRBJ2-2
CATRRGMGIGEKLFF	TGTGCCACCCGCCGGGGGATGGGAATTGGGGAAAAACTGTTTTTT	NA	15	TRBV25-1	NA	TRBJ1-4
CASSLGIGGPSTDTQYF	TGCGCCAGCAGCTTGGGAATCGGGGGGCCTAGCACAGATACGCAGTATTTT	NA	17	TRBV5-1	NA	TRBJ2-3
CASSIEAGEQYF	TGTGCCAGTAGTATAGAGGCAGGCGAGCAGTACTTC	NA	12	TRBV19	NA	TRBJ2-7
CASSPPGLNTEAFF	TGCGCCAGCAGCCCCCCGGGTCTGAACACTGAAGCTTTCTTT	NA	14	TRBV5-1	NA	TRBJ1-1
CASSLGREVGNSPLHF	TGCGCCAGCAGCCTGGGCCGGGAGGTGGGTAATTCACCCCTCCACTTT	NA	16	TRBV5-1	NA	TRBJ1-6
CSVGEGAHQPQHF	TGCAGCGTTGGAGAGGGCGCCCATCAGCCCCAGCATTTT	NA	13	TRBV29-1	NA	TRBJ1-5
CASSPMTGFATQYF	TGTGCCAGCTCACCGATGACAGGGTTTGCGACCCAGTACTTC	NA	14	TRBV18	TRBD1	TRBJ2-5
CASGPSGTGLNGYTF	TGTGCTAGTGGACCCTCTGGGACAGGGTTGAACGGCTACACCTTC	once	15	TRBV12-5	TRBD1	TRBJ1-2
CASTGQGFQPQHF	TGTGCCAGCACGGGGCAGGGGTTCCAGCCCCAGCATTTT	NA	13	TRBV2	NA	TRBJ1-5
CASSLTGYNQPQHF	TGTGCCAGCAGTTTAACGGGGTACAATCAGCCCCAGCATTTT	NA	14	TRBV27	NA	TRBJ1-5
CASSLVGLSYEQYF	TGCGCCAGCAGCTTGGTGGGCCTATCCTACGAGCAGTACTTC	NA	14	TRBV5-1	NA	TRBJ2-7
CASSQDEGHDFPNEKLFF	TGTGCCAGCAGCCAAGATGAGGGACACGATTTCCCTAATGAAAAACTGTTTTTT	NA	18	TRBV4-2	NA	TRBJ1-4
CASSWGQGTDTQYF	TGTGCCAGCAGCTGGGGACAGGGAACAGATACGCAGTATTTT	NA	14	TRBV5-5	TRBD1	TRBJ2-3
CASSTGTLHEAFF	TGTGCCAGCAGCACTGGGACACTCCATGAAGCTTTCTTT	NA	13	TRBV5-6	NA	TRBJ1-1
CASRVVSSGDTEAFF	TGTGCCAGTAGAGTAGTCTCGAGCGGGGACACTGAAGCTTTCTTT	NA	15	TRBV19	NA	TRBJ1-1
CASSLEGRYGYTF	TGTGCCAGCAGCTTAGAGGGCCGCTATGGCTACACCTTC	NA	13	TRBV5-8	NA	TRBJ1-2
CASSLRGSPYNSPLHF	TGTGCCAGCAGTTTAAGGGGGAGCCCTTATAATTCACCCCTCCACTTT	NA	16	TRBV28	NA	TRBJ1-6
CASSYPGQGTHEQYF	TGTGCCAGCAGTTACCCGGGACAGGGGACCCACGAGCAGTACTTC	NA	15	TRBV6-5	TRBD1	TRBJ2-7
CASSLGGGDREQYF	TGTGCCAGCAGCTTGGGGGGGGGCGACCGCGAGCAGTACTTC	NA	14	TRBV5-4	NA	TRBJ2-7
CASTVSGSTDTQYF	TGCGCCAGCACTGTGAGCGGGAGCACAGATACGCAGTATTTT	once	14	TRBV5-1	NA	TRBJ2-3
CASSLGGDGNTIYF	TGTGCCAGCAGCTTGGGAGGGGACGGAAACACCATATATTTT	NA	14	TRBV11-2	NA	TRBJ1-3
CASSLQGPPYNEQFF	TGTGCCAGCTCACTACAGGGGCCCCCCTACAATGAGCAGTTCTTC	NA	15	TRBV18	TRBD1	TRBJ2-1
CASSLTPVAGSGELFF	TGTGCCAGCAGCTTAACCCCCGTCGCAGGCAGCGGGGAGCTGTTTTTT	NA	16	TRBV7-3	NA	TRBJ2-2
CASSYPRGTGGNEQFF	TGTGCCAGCAGTTACCCGCGAGGGACAGGGGGCAATGAGCAGTTCTTC	NA	16	TRBV6-2/TRBV6-3	TRBD1	TRBJ2-1
CASSLTGKDGYTF	TGTGCCAGCAGTTTAACAGGGAAGGATGGCTACACCTTC	NA	13	TRBV27	NA	TRBJ1-2
CASSRSVGNTGELFF	TGTGCCAGCTCGAGGTCCGTAGGAAACACCGGGGAGCTGTTTTTT	NA	15	TRBV18	NA	TRBJ2-2
CASRNDHRVAFF	TGTGCCAGCAGAAATGATCACAGGGTTGCTTTCTTT	NA	12	TRBV6-6	NA	TRBJ1-1
CASSAGGGQGSPLHF	TGTGCCAGCAGCGCCGGGGGGGGCCAGGGATCACCCCTCCACTTT	NA	15	TRBV9	NA	TRBJ1-6
CASSYGQPTDTQYF	TGCGCCAGCAGCTACGGACAGCCCACAGATACGCAGTATTTT	once	14	TRBV5-1	NA	TRBJ2-3
CASSEIGQGTLNEQFF	TGTGCCAGCAGTGAAATCGGGCAGGGGACACTGAATGAGCAGTTCTTC	NA	16	TRBV6-1	NA	TRBJ2-1
CASSQEQAWNTEAFF	TGTGCCAGCAGCCAAGAGCAGGCTTGGAACACTGAAGCTTTCTTT	NA	15	TRBV4-2	NA	TRBJ1-1
CASRAGLNTEAFF	TGTGCCAGCCGGGCAGGGCTGAACACTGAAGCTTTCTTT	few	13	TRBV28	NA	TRBJ1-1
CASSLYRGTALAKNIQYF	TGTGCCAGCAGTTTATACCGGGGGACAGCCCTAGCCAAAAACATTCAGTACTTC	NA	18	TRBV27	NA	TRBJ2-4
CAIHSEAHAEAFF	TGTGCCATCCACTCGGAGGCACACGCTGAAGCTTTCTTT	NA	13	TRBV12-3/TRBV12-4	NA	TRBJ1-1